The 11 T cell receptor beta chains in this list originate from one sample, sequenced in a study of blood T cell repertoires in COVID-19. TCRdb keeps only in-frame clones here, not all; method: immunoSEQ multiplex PCR. The table has a few hundred thousand clones, 80% to 90% seen once; the top ten hold 0.95% to 1.3%. Sequenced material: PBMCs or T cells enriched from blood (not recorded which). Receptor source: a man under 40 who had recovered from COVID-19.

This clone was seen a handful of times. Other DNA sequences in this sample translate to the same CDR3. The V gene is TRBV28, the J gene TRBJ2-7, with D uncertain. Germline V lookup: CDR1 MDHEN, CDR2 SYDVKM. Trimming pared 8 bases from V and 3 bases from J, leaving 8 bases between. The CDR3 contains 11 residues. The CDR3 DNA reads as TGTGCCAGCTCCCCAGGCTACGAGCAGTACTTC. It yields the protein CASSPGYEQYF.

In DNA, the CDR3 is TGTGCCATCAGGGGACACGAGGACACTGAAGCTTTCTTT. Translation gives CAIRGHEDTEAFF. The chain combines TRBV10-3 with TRBJ1-1, with a weak D call TRBD1 (6 bases). CDR1 ENHRY and CDR2 SYGVKD come from the germline V gene. V dropped 6 bases and J dropped 3 bases, with 11 bases sitting between them. CDR3 length equals 13 residues.

The chain carries TRBV27 and TRBJ2-1, with 12 bases aligning to TRBD2. J gave up 3 bases and V 0 bases, and 3 bases lay outside the gene matches. From germline, CDR1 is MNHEY and CDR2 SMNVEV (reference sequence). There are 17 residues in the CDR3. In nucleotides, the CDR3 is TGTGCCAGCAGTTTATCCGTACTAGCGGGGGGCTACAATGAGCAGTTCTTC. This codes for CASSLSVLAGGYNEQFF.

This clone is a singleton in its sample. The chain has TRBV19 and TRBJ2-2; 7 nucleotides match TRBD1. This CDR3 contains 17 residues. J lost 0 bases, V lost 7 bases, and 11 bases had no gene match. CDR1 is LNHDA, CDR2 SQIVND, per germline (reference sequence). Here the CDR3 reads CASTPWTGFSNTGELFF. As DNA, the CDR3 is TGTGCCAGTACCCCTTGGACAGGTTTCTCGAACACCGGGGAGCTGTTTTTT.

The rearrangement joins TRBV11-2 to TRBJ2-7; D perhaps matches TRBD2 (5 bases). Germline lookup yields CDR1 SGHAT and CDR2 FQNNGV. The V gene lost 5 bases and the J gene lost 2 bases, with 13 bases spanning the gap. There are 14 residues in the CDR3. CDR3 DNA sequence: TGTGCCAGCAGCCCCCGGACTGGGGCCTACGAGCAGTACTTC. It is translated as CASSPRTGAYEQYF.

This clone was seen a few times. The V call is TRBV21-1, the J call TRBJ2-2; the D call in the table, TRBD1, was not verified against the DNA. TRBV21-1 is marked as a pseudogene. The CDR3 sequence is 14 residues long. CDR3 nucleotide sequence: TGTGCCAGCAGCGTTGACAGCTGCACCGGGGAGCTGTTTTTT. Translated, it gives CASSVDSCTGELFF.

V usage is TRBV5-1 and J usage is TRBJ2-1; D is perhaps TRBD1 (6 bases). Germline CDR1 reads SGHRS; CDR2 reads YFSETQ. The V gene lost 0 bases and the J gene lost 2 bases, with 12 bases spanning the gap. This CDR3 comprises 16 residues. CDR3 region: CASSLEWDKPYNEQFF. The CDR3 nucleotides read TGCGCCAGCAGCTTGGAGTGGGACAAGCCCTACAATGAGCAGTTCTTC.

This clone turned up a few times. This chain uses TRBV5-1 with TRBJ1-2; D gene unclear. Germline values: CDR1 SGHRS, CDR2 YFSETQ. Trimming cost V 2 bases and J 2 bases, with 7 bases left between them. The CDR3 extends over 13 amino acids. CDR3 in amino acids: CASSFTTNYGYTF. The DNA for the CDR3 is TGCGCCAGCAGCTTTACAACCAACTATGGCTACACCTTC. The entire variable domain, with the rest obtained from reference TRBV5-1 and TRBJ1-2, is as follows: KAGVTQTPRYLIKTRGQQVTLSCSPISGHRSVSWYQQTPGQGLQFLFEYFSETQRNKGNFPGRFSGRQFSNSRSEMNVSTLELGDSALYLCASSFTTNYGYTFGSGTRLTVV.

V and J are TRBV27 and TRBJ2-1, with D unclear. From germline, CDR1 is MNHEY and CDR2 SMNVEV (reference sequence). The CDR3 sequence is 14 residues long. Trimming pared 7 bases from V and 0 bases from J, leaving 10 bases between. CDR3 in DNA: TGTGCCAGCACCCCCTATGCCTCCTACAATGAGCAGTTCTTC. Residues: CASTPYASYNEQFF.

CDR3 nucleotides: TGTGCCAGCAGCTTACTCCCCGGCGGAGAGCAGTACTTC. Its protein product is CASSLLPGGEQYF. The chain couples TRBV7-8 to TRBJ2-7; D remains ambiguous. The V gene lost 2 bases and the J gene lost 7 bases, with 12 bases spanning the gap. This CDR3 has 13 residues. Germline CDR1 and CDR2: SGHVS and FQNEAQ.

This clone was counted a few times. The rearrangement links TRBV2 to TRBJ1-1; a weak D match, TRBD1 (6 bases). Trimming removed 6 bases from V and 0 bases from J, with 8 bases in between. Germline V gene lookup returns CDR1 SNHLY and CDR2 FYNNEI. This CDR3 contains 13 residues. CDR3 DNA: TGTGCCAGCAGGGGGGCCGTGAACACTGAAGCTTTCTTT. It encodes CASRGAVNTEAFF. Filled out from reference TRBV2 and TRBJ1-1, the complete variable domain reads EPEVTQTPSHQVTQMGQEVILRCVPISNHLYFYWYRQILGQKVEFLVSFYNNEISEKSEIFDDQFSVERPDGSNFTLKIRSTKLEDSAMYFCASRGAVNTEAFFGQGTRLTVV.